The 20 T cell receptor beta chains below all came from one sample that was sequenced in a study of T cells expressing NK-cell markers. TCRdb reprocessed the 5' RACE reads and reports one entry per CDR3 protein, with no DNA. Its table lists about 460,000 distinct CDR3 sequences. Sequencing was done on a sample of blood T cells: a sorted CD56 or NKG2C T cell subset, CD4+ or CD8+ T cells, or bulk PBMC T cells (not recorded which). The receptors were sampled from a woman aged 50 to 65 in good health.

The rearrangement links TRBV12-3 or TRBV12-4 to TRBJ2-7. The CDR3 spans 14 residues. The CDR3 sequence: CASSFNSGVLEQYF.

The chain employs TRBV14 and TRBJ2-1; with no DNA, the TCRdb D assignment of TRBD1 cannot be verified. Germline V gene lookup returns CDR1 SGHDN and CDR2 FVKESK. The CDR3 spans 15 residues. The CDR3 loop reads CASSQMWDRNNEQFF. The entire variable domain, with the rest obtained from reference TRBV14 and TRBJ2-1, is as follows: EAGVTQFPSHSVIEKGQTVTLRCDPISGHDNLYWYRRVMGKEIKFLLHFVKESKQDESGMPNNRFLAERTGGTYSTLKVQPAELEDSGVYFCASSQMWDRNNEQFFGPGTRLTVL.

The chain links TRBV5-6 to TRBJ2-7; the D call of TRBD1 rests on TCRdb alone, since no DNA is present to check it. The germline gives CDR1 SGHDT, CDR2 YYEEEE. The CDR3 is 13 amino acids. The CDR3 sequence is CASSLDRDRQQYF.

This chain links TRBV18 with TRBJ1-4. Germline V gene sequence: CDR1 KGHSH, CDR2 LQKENI. The CDR3 covers 14 residues. This chain's CDR3 is CASSPQGVDEKLFF.

The CDR3 sequence: CSVVVGLAGVRVEQFF. This chain links TRBV29-1 with TRBJ2-1; there is no DNA to check the TCRdb D call of TRBD2. The CDR3 consists of 16 residues. CDR1 and CDR2 (germline): SQVTM, ANQGSEA.

The chain employs TRBV9 and TRBJ2-1; TCRdb's assignment of TRBD2 cannot be checked, as there is no DNA. This CDR3 contains 14 residues. Germline V gene sequence: CDR1 SGDLS, CDR2 YYNGEE. CDR3 loop: CASSSGTSGGQQFF.

The chain recombines TRBV14 with TRBJ2-5; the D gene TCRdb calls, TRBD2, cannot be checked with no DNA. This CDR3 is built from 13 residues. CDR1 is SGHDN, CDR2 FVKESK, per germline. CDR3 sequence: CASSQDLAATQYF.

V gene TRBV5-1 combines with J gene TRBJ1-1; TCRdb lists TRBD1, though no DNA is available to test this call. The CDR3 totals 12 residues. Germline V gene data show CDR1 as SGHRS and CDR2 as YFSETQ. The chain's CDR3 is CASSLQQGEAFF.

The CDR3 loop reads CASTPQTPGYGYTF. The chain combines TRBV6-6 with TRBJ1-2; as DNA is missing, the TRBD1 call by TCRdb cannot be tested. CDR1 is MNHNY and CDR2 is SVGAGI in the germline V gene (reference sequence). CDR3 length equals 14 residues.

J is TRBJ1-1 and V is TRBV12-3 or TRBV12-4. This CDR3 is 12 amino acids long. The CDR3 sequence is CASSGDHTEAFF.

J is TRBJ2-7 and V is TRBV24-1. This CDR3 region has 13 residues. Germline lookup yields CDR1 KGHDR and CDR2 SFDVKD. The CDR3 reads CATSDLGSYEQYF.

This CDR3 is CATSRVVDPTSGGYTF. The rearrangement uses TRBV15 and TRBJ1-2. Germline V gives CDR1 LNHNV, CDR2 YYDKDF (reference sequence). The CDR3 spans 16 residues.

The CDR3: CASSSLAGRGDGELFF. The gene calls are TRBV7-8 and TRBJ2-2; TCRdb gives TRBD2 as the D gene, but with no DNA this cannot be confirmed. The germline V gene encodes CDR1 SGHVS and CDR2 FQNEAQ. CDR3 length equals 16 residues.

The J gene is TRBJ1-4, the V gene TRBV5-6; TCRdb calls TRBD1, which cannot be checked without DNA. CDR3 length: 15 amino acids. In germline, CDR1 is SGHDT, CDR2 YYEEEE. CDR3 in amino acids: CASSLVGRSNEKLFF.

V usage is TRBV5-1 and J usage is TRBJ2-1; TCRdb's D call of TRBD2 is untestable without DNA. Germline V gene data show CDR1 as SGHRS and CDR2 as YFSETQ. The CDR3 covers 16 residues. The CDR3: CASSLDEAGGPSGLFF.

The V and J genes are TRBV14 and TRBJ1-6. Per germline, CDR1 SGHDN and CDR2 FVKESK. The CDR3 consists of 14 residues. The CDR3 region is CASSQGGYNSPLHF.

The CDR3 reads CASSQGPIVHEQFF. This sequence joins TRBV3-1 and TRBJ2-1; absent DNA, TCRdb's TRBD2 call cannot be checked. Germline lookup yields CDR1 LGHDT and CDR2 YNNKEL (reference sequence). The CDR3 is 14 residues long.

The rearrangement joins TRBV2 to TRBJ1-1; TCRdb gives TRBD1 as the D gene, but with no DNA this cannot be confirmed. The CDR3 is made up of 15 amino acids. CDR1 is SNHLY, CDR2 FYNNEI, per germline. CDR3 in amino acids: CASSPTAAPNTEAFF.

CDR3 sequence: CASTRGRRDYGYTF. The V and J genes are TRBV19 and TRBJ1-2; absent DNA, TCRdb's TRBD1 call cannot be checked. CDR3 size: 14 residues. The germline V gene has CDR1 LNHDA and CDR2 SQIVND (reference sequence).

The V call is TRBV7-2, the J call TRBJ2-2; TCRdb returns TRBD2, unconfirmable since there is no DNA. The CDR3 covers 17 residues. Germline CDR1 is SGHTA and CDR2 is FQGNSA. CDR3: CASSSRTSGRNTGELFF.